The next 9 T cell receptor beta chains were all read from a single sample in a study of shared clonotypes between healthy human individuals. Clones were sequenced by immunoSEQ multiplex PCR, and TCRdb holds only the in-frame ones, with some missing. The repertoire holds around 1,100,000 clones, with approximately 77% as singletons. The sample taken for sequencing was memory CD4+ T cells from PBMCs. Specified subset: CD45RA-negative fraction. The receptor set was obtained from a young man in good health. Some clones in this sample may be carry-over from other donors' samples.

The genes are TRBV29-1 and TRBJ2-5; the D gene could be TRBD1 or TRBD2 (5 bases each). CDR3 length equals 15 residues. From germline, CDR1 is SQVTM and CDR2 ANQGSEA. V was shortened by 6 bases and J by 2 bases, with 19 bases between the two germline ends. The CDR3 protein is CSVDDRLPPQETQYF. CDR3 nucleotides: TGCAGCGTAGACGACAGACTACCACCTCAAGAGACCCAGTACTTC.

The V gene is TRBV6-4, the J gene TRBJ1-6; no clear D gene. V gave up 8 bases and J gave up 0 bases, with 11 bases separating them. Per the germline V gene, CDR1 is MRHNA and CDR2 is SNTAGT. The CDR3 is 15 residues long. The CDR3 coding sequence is TGTGCCAGCGGGGATTATAGCTCCTATAATTCACCCCTCCACTTT. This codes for CASGDYSSYNSPLHF.

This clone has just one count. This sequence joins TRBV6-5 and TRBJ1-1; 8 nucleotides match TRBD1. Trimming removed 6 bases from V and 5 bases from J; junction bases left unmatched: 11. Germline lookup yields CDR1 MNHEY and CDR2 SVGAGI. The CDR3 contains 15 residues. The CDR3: CASRLNRGSRTEAFF. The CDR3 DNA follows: TGTGCCAGCAGACTAAACAGGGGGAGTAGAACTGAAGCTTTCTTT.

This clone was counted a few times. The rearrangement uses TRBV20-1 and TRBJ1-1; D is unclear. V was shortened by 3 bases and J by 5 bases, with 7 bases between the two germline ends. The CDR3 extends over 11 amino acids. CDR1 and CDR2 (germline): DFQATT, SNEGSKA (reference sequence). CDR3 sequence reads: CSASSGTEAFF. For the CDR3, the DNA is TGCAGTGCTAGTTCGGGGACTGAAGCTTTCTTT.

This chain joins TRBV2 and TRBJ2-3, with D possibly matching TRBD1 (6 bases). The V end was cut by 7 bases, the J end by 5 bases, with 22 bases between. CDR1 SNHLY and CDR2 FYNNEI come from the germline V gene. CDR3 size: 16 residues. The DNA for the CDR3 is TGTGCCAGCAACGGACAGCCTAGCCGGTTTGGAGATACGCAGTATTTT. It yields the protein CASNGQPSRFGDTQYF.

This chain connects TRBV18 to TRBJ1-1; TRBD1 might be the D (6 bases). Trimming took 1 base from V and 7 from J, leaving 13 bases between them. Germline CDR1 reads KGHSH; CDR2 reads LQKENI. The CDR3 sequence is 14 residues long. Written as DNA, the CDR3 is TGTGCCAGCTCACCACTCTTTGGGGGCTTTGAAGCTTTCTTT. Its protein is CASSPLFGGFEAFF.

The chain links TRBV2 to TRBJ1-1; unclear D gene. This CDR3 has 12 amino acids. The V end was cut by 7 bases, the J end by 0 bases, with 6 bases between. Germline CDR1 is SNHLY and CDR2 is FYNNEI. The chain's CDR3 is CASTSMNTEAFF. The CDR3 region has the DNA TGTGCCAGCACGTCCATGAACACTGAAGCTTTCTTT.

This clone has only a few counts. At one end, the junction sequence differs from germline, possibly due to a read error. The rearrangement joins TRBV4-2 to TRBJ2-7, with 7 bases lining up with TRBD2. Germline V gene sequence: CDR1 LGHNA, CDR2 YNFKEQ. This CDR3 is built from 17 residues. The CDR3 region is CASSQGALAGVSGEQYF. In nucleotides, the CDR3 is TGTGCCAGCAGTCAAGGGGCTCTGGCGGGAGTCTCCGGCGAGCAGTACTTC.

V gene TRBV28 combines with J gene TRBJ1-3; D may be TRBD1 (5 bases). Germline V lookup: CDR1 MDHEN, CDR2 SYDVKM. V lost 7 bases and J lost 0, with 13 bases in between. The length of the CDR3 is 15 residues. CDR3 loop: CASTREAISGNTIYF. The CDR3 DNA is TGTGCCAGCACCAGGGAGGCGATCTCTGGAAACACCATATATTTT.